The 23 T cell receptor beta chains given below trace back to one sample, sequenced in a study of T cells in Graves' hyperthyroidism and ophthalmopathy (dated by TCRdb to about 2019). Receptors were amplified or captured by multiplex PCR. Sequenced on an Illumina HiSeq 2000. The TCR beta CDR3 regions were amplified from the RNA transcripts. A first-round RT-PCR of the TCR CDR3 used the HTBI primer set with the Qiagen OneStep RT-PCR kit. TCRdb took the public reads, trimmed them with fastp at Q25, ran MiXCR for clone calling and kept in-frame beta chains. A single entry per CDR3 protein holds the most common genes and DNA from its merged rows. The sample table contains about 660,000 distinct CDR3 sequences; only one count was recorded for 40% to 55% of them. The ten most abundant clones make up less than 9.5% of the sample. Input material: peripheral blood or thyroid tissue (not recorded which). These receptors were taken from an adult man with Graves' disease, either hyperthyroidism or ophthalmopathy (not recorded which).

Notes on this clonotype: A single base separates this from a much larger clone, so it may be a read error. The chain carries TRBV29-1 and TRBJ2-7; tentatively, D is TRBD1 or TRBD2 (5 bases each). The V gene's germline CDR1 is SQVTM and CDR2 ANQGSEA. The CDR3 spans 14 residues. V dropped 4 bases and J dropped 6 bases, with 19 bases sitting between them. The CDR3: CSVAPGRALAEQYF. CDR3 nucleotides: TGCAGCGTTGCTCCGGGACGGGCCCTCGCCGAGCAGTACTTC.

This clonotype came up many times. The chain links TRBV25-1 to TRBJ1-6, with D tentatively TRBD1 (5 bases). V was trimmed by 5 bases and J by 6 bases, leaving 11 bases between them. This CDR3 contains 14 residues. Germline V gene lookup returns CDR1 MGHDK and CDR2 SYGVNS. The CDR3 spells CASSQGETNSPLHF. The CDR3, as DNA: TGTGCCAGCAGTCAGGGAGAGACTAATTCACCCCTCCACTTT.

The gene calls are TRBV7-4 and TRBJ2-2; D unresolved. The V gene's germline CDR1 is SGHVT and CDR2 SQSDAQ. Deletions cut 2 bases from V and 6 bases from J, with 16 bases between. This CDR3 is 16 amino acids long. CDR3 coding DNA: TGTGCCAGCAGCTTATCCCCGGGCCTCGGGTCCGGGGAGCTGTTTTTT. It yields the protein CASSLSPGLGSGELFF.

As regards this clonotype: A much larger clone lies one base from this, so it may be a read error. The chain carries TRBV19 and TRBJ2-6; D call uncertain. With 5 bases removed from V and 4 bases from J, the gap between germline ends came to 12 bases. The germline CDR1 and CDR2 sequences are LNHDA and SQIVND (reference sequence). This CDR3 comprises 15 residues. DNA of the CDR3: TGTGCCAGTAGTCGAAGCTGGGCCGGGGCCAACGTCCTGACTTTC. This sequence encodes CASSRSWAGANVLTF.

Ten or more counts support this clonotype. The rearrangement uses TRBV25-1 and TRBJ1-3; perhaps TRBD1 as D (5 bases). Germline values: CDR1 MGHDK, CDR2 SYGVNS. V lost 4 bases and J lost 0, with 7 bases in between. This CDR3 contains 14 residues. The CDR3 here is CASSGGSSGNTIYF. CDR3 sequence (DNA): TGTGCCAGCAGTGGGGGCAGCTCTGGAAACACCATATATTTT.

The DNA of the CDR3 is TGTGCCAGCAGCTTCCGGGACAGGGGGCGGGACGAGCAGTACTTC. It is translated as CASSFRDRGRDEQYF. The chain recombines TRBV7-9 with TRBJ2-7, with TRBD1 matching 12 bases. This CDR3 spans 15 amino acids. Germline V gene sequence: CDR1 SEHNR, CDR2 FQNEAQ (reference sequence). V shed 3 bases, J shed 5 bases, and the junction held 5 bases outside the gene matches.

This clonotype was seen just once. The chain links TRBV10-3 to TRBJ1-3; D gene unclear. The CDR3 length is 16 residues. V dropped 2 bases and J dropped 0 bases, with 11 bases sitting between them. CDR1 is ENHRY, CDR2 SYGVKD, per germline. Here the CDR3 DNA reads TGTGCCATCAGTGAGGTGGGCGGTAACTCTGGAAACACCATATATTTT. Protein product: CAISEVGGNSGNTIYF.

This sequence joins TRBV6-1 and TRBJ1-5; 7 nucleotides match TRBD1. CDR1 MNHNS and CDR2 SASEGT come from the germline V gene. The V and J ends lost 4 bases and 2 bases, in that order; junction bases with no gene match: 14. This CDR3 comprises 18 residues. CDR3 amino acids: CASSGNRGRNTGNQPQHF. The CDR3 DNA reads TGTGCCAGCAGTGGAAACAGGGGACGAAATACGGGCAATCAGCCCCAGCATTTT.

The chain combines TRBV5-1 with TRBJ2-7; 10 bases are a match to TRBD2. Germline V gives CDR1 SGHRS, CDR2 YFSETQ. The V gene end was trimmed by 5 bases and the J gene end by 4 bases; junction bases not matched to a gene: 6. The CDR3 covers 14 residues. CDR3: CASRPLAGVYEQYF. The DNA for the CDR3 is TGCGCCAGCAGACCTCTAGCGGGAGTGTACGAGCAGTACTTC.

This chain uses TRBV10-3 with TRBJ2-7; 8 positions agree with TRBD1. After removal of 7 bases from V and 5 bases from J, the junction contained 4 bases not matched to a gene. There are 12 residues in the CDR3. The germline gives CDR1 ENHRY, CDR2 SYGVKD. CDR3 amino acids: CAITRTGHEQYF. CDR3 nucleotides: TGTGCCATCACCCGGACAGGGCACGAGCAGTACTTC.

This clonotype appeared many times. The rearrangement links TRBV12-3 or TRBV12-4 to TRBJ1-3, with 8 bases that match TRBD1. CDR3 length equals 15 residues. J lost 3 bases, V lost 7 bases, and 8 bases had no gene match. The CDR3 coding sequence is TGTGCCAGCAACCTAGCAGGGGGCGATGGAAACACCATATATTTT. It is translated as CASNLAGGDGNTIYF.

Note on this clonotype: One base away lies a much larger clone, so this may be a sequencing read error. The chain links TRBV11-1 to TRBJ1-4; no definite D call. The CDR3 loop spans 15 amino acids. V shed 3 bases and J shed 0 bases, with 8 bases lying between them. Germline V gene data show CDR1 as SGHAT and CDR2 as FQDESV (reference sequence). The CDR3 DNA is TGTGCCAGCAGCTTGCCCGTATCAACTAATGAAAAACTGTTTTTT. This sequence encodes CASSLPVSTNEKLFF.

This clonotype came up many times. This chain connects TRBV15 to TRBJ1-6, with TRBD1 matching over 9 bases. With V trimmed by 1 base and J by 7 bases, 8 bases remained unmatched. The CDR3 spans 17 residues. Germline assignment: CDR1 LNHNV and CDR2 YYDKDF (reference sequence). DNA of the CDR3: TGTGCCACCAGCAGAGCTCGGACAGGGGACGGGAATTCACCCCTCCACTTT. It codes for CATSRARTGDGNSPLHF.

The chain links TRBV7-6 to TRBJ1-1; D is undetermined. CDR3 size: 13 residues. Looked up from germline, CDR1 is SGHVS and CDR2 is FNYEAQ. V lost 5 bases, J lost 7 bases, and 14 bases lay in between. The CDR3 sequence: CASSPGPPSEAFF. The CDR3 DNA follows: TGTGCCAGCAGCCCCGGCCCTCCCAGTGAAGCTTTCTTT.

This clonotype was seen many times. V gene TRBV4-1 combines with J gene TRBJ2-5; D remains unclear. The V gene lost 3 bases and the J gene lost 4 bases, with 12 bases spanning the gap. CDR3 length equals 14 residues. Germline values: CDR1 MGHRA, CDR2 YSYEKL. The DNA for the CDR3 is TGCGCCAGCAGCCACCGGCTAGTGCGAGAGACCCAGTACTTC. It encodes CASSHRLVRETQYF.

The chain recombines TRBV7-9 with TRBJ1-1; D is possibly TRBD1 (6 bases). Between the trimmed V and J ends, which lost 1 base and 11 bases, there was a span of 11 bases. CDR3 size: 12 residues. Germline values: CDR1 SEHNR, CDR2 FQNEAQ (reference sequence). CDR3 DNA: TGTGCCAGCAGCTTAGAGCAGGGGTTGGCTTTCTTT. This codes for CASSLEQGLAFF.

Many counts were recorded for this clonotype. The gene calls are TRBV10-3 and TRBJ1-1, with D possibly TRBD1 on 6 matching bases. The CDR3 has 14 amino acids. Germline V CDR1 and CDR2: ENHRY, SYGVKD. V lost 6 bases and J 0 bases, leaving 11 bases between the germline ends. CDR3 amino acids: CAIRGQLLNTEAFF. In DNA, the CDR3 is TGTGCCATCAGAGGACAGCTATTGAACACTGAAGCTTTCTTT.

The chain links TRBV21-1 to TRBJ1-2; the table calls TRBD1, which could not be checked here. TRBV21-1 is designated a pseudogene. This CDR3 comprises 13 residues. The CDR3 region is CASSRKDSYGYTF. CDR3 nucleotides: TGTGCCAGCAGCAGAAAGGACAGCTATGGCTACACCTTC.

This clonotype showed up just a few times. This chain joins TRBV19 and TRBJ1-1; 9 bases are a match to TRBD1. The J segment lost 0 bases and the V segment lost 7 bases, leaving 12 bases of the junction unmatched. This CDR3 has 17 residues. CDR1 and CDR2 (germline): LNHDA, SQIVND (reference sequence). For the CDR3, the DNA is TGTGCCAGTACCCAGGACAGGGGAGGATATATGAACACTGAAGCTTTCTTT. Its protein product is CASTQDRGGYMNTEAFF.

This clonotype was counted between two and nine times. The chain has TRBV2 and TRBJ2-5; 10 bases match TRBD2. Per germline, CDR1 SNHLY and CDR2 FYNNEI. V lost 5 bases to trimming and J lost 2 bases; unmatched junction nucleotides: 5. This CDR3 has 15 amino acids. The CDR3: CASSSSSGRQETQYF. Here the CDR3 DNA reads TGTGCCAGCAGTTCTTCTAGCGGGAGACAAGAGACCCAGTACTTC.

About this clonotype: Since a much larger clone is just one base distant, this may be a read error. The rearrangement joins TRBV7-8 to TRBJ1-2; 10 nucleotides line up with TRBD1. The CDR3 length is 15 residues. The germline CDR1 and CDR2 sequences are SGHVS and FQNEAQ. The CDR3 nucleotides are TGTGCCAGCAGCCTAGACACGGGACAGGGGTATGGCTACGCCTTC. Amino acids: CASSLDTGQGYGYAF.

The J gene is TRBJ1-4, the V gene TRBV9; D is possibly TRBD1 (6 bases). The ends were cut back, 0 bases at V and 8 bases at J, with 20 bases in the middle. CDR1 and CDR2 (germline): SGDLS, YYNGEE. CDR3 length: 17 residues. This CDR3 reads CASSVAAGASGGEKLFF. CDR3 sequence (DNA): TGTGCCAGCAGCGTAGCAGCAGGGGCCTCTGGTGGGGAAAAACTGTTTTTT.

The chain carries TRBV29-1 and TRBJ2-5; no definite D call. Looked up from germline, CDR1 is SQVTM and CDR2 is ANQGSEA. The CDR3 runs to 12 residues. Trimming removed 0 bases from V and 2 bases from J, with 4 bases in between. The CDR3 DNA is TGCAGCGTTGAAGATCAGCAAGAGACCCAGTACTTC. Its translation: CSVEDQQETQYF.